This entry concerns a single T cell receptor (beta chain). The data derive from a study of blood T cell repertoires in COVID-19. On the study more broadly: Sample material is recorded as cDNA or gDNA derived from T cells, B-cell-depleted T cells, or PBMCs.

The germline V gene has CDR1 SNHLY and CDR2 FYNNEI. The trim removed 0 bases at V and 4 bases at J, leaving 8 bases unmatched. The CDR3 extends over 16 amino acids. Sequencing was performed with immunoSEQ multiplex PCR; in TCRdb, only in-frame clones are kept and a portion is missing. The table records hundreds of thousands of clones, about 89% of them present only once. Allocation to cohorts depended on clinical history reported by the participants. The clonotype originates from a woman aged 40-49 years who had recovered from COVID-19. The chain uses TRBV2 and TRBJ1-2, with TRBD1 identical over 7 bases. Specimen: PBMCs or T cells enriched from blood (not recorded which). The CDR3 DNA is TGTGCCAGCAGTGAAGCGAGACCTCAGGGGGGCTATGGCTACACCTTC. Its translation: CASSEARPQGGYGYTF.